One and the same sample provided the 8 T cell receptor beta chains below, sequenced in a study of cytomegalovirus exposure and HLA in healthy donors. The PCR contained 60 Vbeta and 13 Jbeta primers. Assay used: immunoSEQ multiplex PCR; TCRdb lists only in-frame clones, some missing. This table has about 51,000 clones, about four fifths appearing once. The specimen sequenced was PBMCs. These receptors all stem from a boy younger than 18 in good health and CMV-seropositive.

The chain employs TRBV9 and TRBJ1-3, with D unclear. The germline V gene encodes CDR1 SGDLS and CDR2 YYNGEE. V was shortened by 2 bases and J by 0 bases, with 3 bases between the two germline ends. The length of the CDR3 is 13 residues. CDR3 amino acids: CASSVSSGNTIYF. For the CDR3, the DNA is TGTGCCAGCAGCGTGAGCTCTGGAAACACCATATATTTT.

The chain couples TRBV19 to TRBJ1-1; D gene unclear. Trimming removed 9 bases at V and 1 base at J, with 15 bases between. This CDR3 has 14 amino acids. Germline CDR1 and CDR2: LNHDA and SQIVND (reference sequence). The CDR3 bases are TGTGCCAGCAACTACCCTCAGTCGAACACTGAAGCTTTCTTT. This codes for CASNYPQSNTEAFF.

The V gene is TRBV6-6, the J gene TRBJ1-6, with D unclear. Germline assignment: CDR1 MNHNY and CDR2 SVGAGI (reference sequence). Trimming took 6 bases from V and 7 from J, leaving 13 bases between them. The CDR3 is 14 amino acids. CDR3 loop: CASRLSGGNSPLHF. Written as DNA, the CDR3 is TGTGCCAGCAGACTGTCAGGTGGAAATTCACCCCTCCACTTT.

The chain uses TRBV27 and TRBJ1-1, with D tentatively TRBD1 (5 bases). The V and J ends lost 6 bases and 2 bases respectively, with 10 bases between them. Germline V gene data show CDR1 as MNHEY and CDR2 as SMNVEV (reference sequence). This CDR3 is built from 13 residues. CDR3 bases: TGTGCCAGCAGACTTCAGGGAAACACTGAAGCTTTCTTT. Protein: CASRLQGNTEAFF.

V and J are TRBV7-9 and TRBJ2-7; TRBD2 agrees at 7 bases. V lost 5 bases to trimming and J lost 3 bases; unmatched junction nucleotides: 10. CDR1 and CDR2 from the germline V gene are SEHNR and FQNEAQ (reference sequence). CDR3 size: 15 residues. The CDR3 nucleotides read TGTGCCAGCAGCCAGAGCGGGGTAGGCGACTACGAGCAGTACTTC. Amino acid sequence: CASSQSGVGDYEQYF.

V is TRBV5-5 and J is TRBJ2-3; a weak D match, TRBD2 (5 bases). The CDR3 sequence is 17 residues long. V lost 4 bases and J 2 bases, leaving 20 bases between the germline ends. Germline V lookup: CDR1 SGHKS, CDR2 YYEKEE (reference sequence). The chain's CDR3 is CASSPDPGTYLTDTQYF. CDR3 DNA sequence: TGTGCCAGCAGCCCCGACCCGGGAACCTACCTCACAGATACGCAGTATTTT.

Note on this clone: Germline and junction disagree at one end, which may indicate a read error. Here the CDR3 reads CSSSSPGLRLNEQFF. The CDR3 DNA reads TGTTCCAGCAGCTCTCCGGGACTTCGCCTCAATGAGCAGTTCTTC. This chain links TRBV7-9 with TRBJ2-1; D possibly corresponds to TRBD2 (6 bases). This CDR3 has 15 amino acids. Germline lookup yields CDR1 SEHNR and CDR2 FQNEAQ (reference sequence).

The chain recombines TRBV7-9 with TRBJ2-3; a possible D gene is TRBD2 (6 bases). CDR1 SEHNR and CDR2 FQNEAQ come from the germline V gene (reference sequence). V was shortened by 5 bases and J by 2 bases, with 8 bases between the two germline ends. The CDR3 extends over 13 amino acids. CDR3 sequence reads: CASSREITDTQYF. The CDR3 nucleotides are TGTGCCAGCAGCCGGGAGATCACAGATACGCAGTATTTT.